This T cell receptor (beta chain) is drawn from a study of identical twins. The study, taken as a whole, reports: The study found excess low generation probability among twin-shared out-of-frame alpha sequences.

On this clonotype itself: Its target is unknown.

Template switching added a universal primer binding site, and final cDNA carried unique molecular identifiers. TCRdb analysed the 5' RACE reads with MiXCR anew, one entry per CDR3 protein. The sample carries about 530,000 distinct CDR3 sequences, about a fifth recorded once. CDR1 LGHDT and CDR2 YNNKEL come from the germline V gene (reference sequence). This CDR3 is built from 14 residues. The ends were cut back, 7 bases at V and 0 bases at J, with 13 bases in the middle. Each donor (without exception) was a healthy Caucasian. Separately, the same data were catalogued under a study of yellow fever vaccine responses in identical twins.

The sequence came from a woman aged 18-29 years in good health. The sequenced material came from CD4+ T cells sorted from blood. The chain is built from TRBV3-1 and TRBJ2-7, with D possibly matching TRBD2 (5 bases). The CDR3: CASKNSRDSYEQYF. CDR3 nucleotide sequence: TGTGCCAGCAAAAACTCGAGGGACTCCTACGAGCAGTACTTC.